This TCR beta chain derives from a study of blood T cells in healthy people across ages. Findings of the study overall: Strong correlation was found linking TCR beta diversity to naive T cell percentage.

Notes on this clonotype: The target antigen is unknown. A read error is possible here, since a much larger clone lies one base away.

Next came a second PCR, run for roughly 6 to 11 cycles, which used a sample-barcoded 5' primer along with a J-beta primer mix. Each cDNA molecule carried a tag from a template-switch adaptor that contained 12 random nucleotides. Via MiXCR, TCRdb re-called the 5' RACE reads, giving one row per CDR3 protein. In the table there are hundreds of thousands of distinct CDR3 sequences, roughly half of which are singletons. CDR3 size: 14 residues. Germline-derived CDR1 and CDR2 are SQVTM and ANQGSEA. The chain has TRBV29-1 and TRBJ2-3; 10 bases fit TRBD2. Sequencing was carried out using blood. The sequence derives from a woman at least 80 years old in good health. CDR3 DNA sequence: TGCAGCGTTGTGAGGAGCGGGAGGGGGGATACGCGGTATTTT. It specifies CSVVRSGRGDTRYF.